The next 18 T cell receptor beta chains were all read from a single sample in a study of blood T cells in healthy people across ages. The second PCR ran roughly 7 to 12 cycles with a sample-barcoded 5' primer and J-beta primers. TCRdb itself ran the 5' RACE reads through MiXCR, one entry per CDR3 protein. The sample has about 680,000 distinct CDR3 sequences, more than 40% seen once; the top ten hold 30% to 35%. The material sequenced was blood. Every receptor here comes from a woman in her sixties or seventies in good health.

The chain links TRBV20-1 to TRBJ1-2, with D tentatively TRBD1 (5 bases). Germline V lookup: CDR1 DFQATT, CDR2 SNEGSKA (reference sequence). Trimming took 0 bases from V and 8 from J, leaving 16 bases between them. The CDR3 loop spans 14 amino acids. In DNA, the CDR3 is TGCAGTGCTAGAGATAACAGGCCCAAGGGAGGCTACACCTTC. Encoded protein: CSARDNRPKGGYTF.

The chain has TRBV25-1 and TRBJ2-5, with a possible D match to TRBD1 (5 bases). Judging by the DNA end, TRBJ2-7 fits better; the J call may be wrong. From germline, CDR1 is MGHDK and CDR2 SYGVNS. This CDR3 comprises 12 residues. Here the CDR3 reads CASSGTGNEQYF. The CDR3 coding sequence is TGTGCCAGCAGTGGAACAGGTAACGAGCAGTACTTC.

CDR3 loop: CASSYSIGGGVESYEQYF. CDR3 bases: TGTGCCAGCAGTTACTCGATCGGGGGCGGGGTCGAATCCTACGAGCAGTACTTC. This rearrangement joins TRBV6-5 to TRBJ2-5; D assignment may be TRBD1 or TRBD2 (6 bases each). The end of the DNA aligns better with TRBJ2-7, so the J call may be wrong. This CDR3 comprises 18 residues. Germline V lookup: CDR1 MNHEY, CDR2 SVGAGI.

The chain has TRBV29-1 and TRBJ1-4; D is possibly TRBD1 (6 bases). The germline V gene has CDR1 SQVTM and CDR2 ANQGSEA. V lost 4 bases to trimming and J lost 8 bases, with 8 bases between them. The CDR3 has 11 amino acids. The CDR3 DNA follows: TGCAGCGTTGCCAGGGGCGAAAAACTGTTTTTT. It specifies CSVARGEKLFF.

The chain uses TRBV5-1 and TRBJ2-7; D might be TRBD1 (5 bases). Trimming cost V 5 bases and J 3 bases, with 15 bases left between them. CDR3 length equals 14 residues. Germline lookup yields CDR1 SGHRS and CDR2 YFSETQ. The CDR3 DNA sequence: TGCGCCAGCAGGCGTGGGCAGGGTTACTACGAGCAGTACTTC. The encoded protein is CASRRGQGYYEQYF.

The rearrangement uses TRBV18 and TRBJ1-2; D is ambiguous. Trimming cost V 3 bases and J 4 bases, with 12 bases left between them. The CDR3 covers 14 residues. Germline V gene data show CDR1 as KGHSH and CDR2 as LQKENI. CDR3 residues: CASSPPAERYGYTF. The DNA of the CDR3 is TGTGCCAGCTCACCGCCGGCGGAGCGCTATGGCTACACCTTC.

The V gene is TRBV29-1, the J gene TRBJ2-5; 13 nucleotides agree with TRBD2. CDR3 size: 15 residues. In germline, CDR1 is SQVTM, CDR2 ANQGSEA. With V trimmed by 4 bases and J by 1 base, 3 bases remained unmatched. DNA of the CDR3: TGCAGCGTTGCGCGGACTAGCGGGAGCCAAGAGACCCAGTACTTC. It is translated as CSVARTSGSQETQYF.

This clonotype turned up a few times. The V call is TRBV15, the J call TRBJ2-3; D might be TRBD1 (6 bases). This CDR3 has 19 residues. Germline lookup yields CDR1 LNHNV and CDR2 YYDKDF (reference sequence). V gave up 2 bases and J gave up 3 bases, with 24 bases separating them. CDR3 sequence: CATSRTRPRTVGGTDTQYF. The CDR3 region has the DNA TGTGCCACCAGCAGAACCCGCCCACGGACAGTCGGAGGTACAGATACGCAGTATTTT.

As to this clonotype: Relative to the germline gene, one junction end is altered; a read error may explain this. This chain connects TRBV6-2 or TRBV6-3 to TRBJ1-4; possibly TRBD1 for D (6 bases). CDR3 length: 17 amino acids. CDR1 and CDR2 from the germline V gene are MNHEY and SVGEGT. The CDR3 bases are TGTGCCGGCAGTTACGCCAACCCGGGACACCCGCTGGAAAAACTGTTTTTT. Protein sequence: CAGSYANPGHPLEKLFF.

This clonotype was counted once. V is TRBV6-6 and J is TRBJ1-2; maybe TRBD1 (5 bases). With 6 bases removed from V and 2 bases from J, the gap between germline ends came to 19 bases. The germline gives CDR1 MNHNY, CDR2 SVGAGI (reference sequence). The CDR3 sequence is 16 residues long. The CDR3 spells CASRGLSAGTNYGYTF. The CDR3 region has the DNA TGTGCCAGCAGGGGCCTTTCGGCAGGGACGAACTATGGCTACACCTTC.

The V gene is TRBV7-2, the J gene TRBJ1-3, with no clear D. Trimming cost V 4 bases and J 0 bases, with 7 bases left between them. Germline V gene sequence: CDR1 SGHTA, CDR2 FQGNSA. The CDR3 consists of 14 residues. The CDR3: CASSSGSSGNTIYF. The CDR3, as DNA: TGTGCCAGCAGCTCCGGGAGCTCTGGAAACACCATATATTTT.

J is TRBJ2-7 and V is TRBV2, with D possibly being TRBD1 or TRBD2 (5 bases each). There are 12 residues in the CDR3. The germline V gene encodes CDR1 SNHLY and CDR2 FYNNEI. The V end was cut by 6 bases, the J end by 3 bases, with 9 bases between. CDR3 nucleotide sequence: TGTGCCAGCAGGGGGGACGGCTACGAGCAGTACTTC. It specifies CASRGDGYEQYF. Supplemented by reference TRBV2 and TRBJ2-7, the full variable domain reads EPEVTQTPSHQVTQMGQEVILRCVPISNHLYFYWYRQILGQKVEFLVSFYNNEISEKSEIFDDQFSVERPDGSNFTLKIRSTKLEDSAMYFCASRGDGYEQYFGPGTRLTVT.

Here the CDR3 DNA reads TGTGCCAGCAGTGACCAGGGGGTAGGGACTGAAGCTTTCTTT. It translates to CASSDQGVGTEAFF. The rearrangement uses TRBV2 and TRBJ1-1, with TRBD1 matching over 7 bases. Trimming cost V 3 bases and J 5 bases; bases outside gene matches: 6. Looked up from germline, CDR1 is SNHLY and CDR2 is FYNNEI. This CDR3 comprises 14 residues.

This clonotype was seen repeatedly, ten times or more. The chain couples TRBV5-1 to TRBJ1-2, with D perhaps matching TRBD1 (5 bases). V lost 4 bases and J 4 bases, leaving 17 bases between the germline ends. Germline V CDR1 and CDR2: SGHRS, YFSETQ. The CDR3 is 15 residues long. In DNA form, the CDR3 reads TGCGCCAGCAGCGACGTAACCACAGGACCCTATGGCTACACCTTC. Its protein is CASSDVTTGPYGYTF.

About this clonotype: Being one base from a much bigger clone, this may be a read error. The rearrangement uses TRBV5-1 and TRBJ2-1; a possible D gene is TRBD1 (6 bases). From germline, CDR1 is SGHRS and CDR2 YFSETQ. The V end was cut by 7 bases, the J end by 4 bases, with 15 bases between. This CDR3 contains 14 residues. The CDR3 spells CASGSGQSYNEQFF. The CDR3 nucleotides are TGCGCCAGCGGCTCCGGACAGTCTTACAATGAGCAGTTCTTC.

Notes on this clonotype: A much larger clone differs by one base, so this may be a read error. The gene calls are TRBV10-3 and TRBJ1-2; no clear D. The CDR3 sequence is 12 residues long. V dropped 2 bases and J dropped 4 bases, with 5 bases sitting between them. Germline V gives CDR1 ENHRY, CDR2 SYGVKD. This CDR3 reads CAISETAYGYTF. CDR3 DNA sequence: TGTGCCATCAGTGAGACAGCCTATGGCTACACCTTC.

The J gene is TRBJ1-1, the V gene TRBV7-9; D not resolved. Germline CDR1 is SEHNR and CDR2 is FQNEAQ (reference sequence). The V gene lost 3 bases and the J gene lost 2 bases, with 7 bases spanning the gap. The length of the CDR3 is 13 residues. In nucleotides, the CDR3 is TGTGCCAGCAGCTTTGAGACTAACACTGAAGCTTTCTTT. Amino acid sequence: CASSFETNTEAFF.

V is TRBV12-3 or TRBV12-4 and J is TRBJ2-3, with a weak D call TRBD2 (5 bases). The CDR3 totals 14 residues. V was cut by 4 bases and J by 4 bases, with 12 bases left in between. CDR3: CASSSQVRADTQYF. The CDR3 bases are TGTGCCAGCAGTTCTCAGGTGAGGGCAGATACGCAGTATTTT.